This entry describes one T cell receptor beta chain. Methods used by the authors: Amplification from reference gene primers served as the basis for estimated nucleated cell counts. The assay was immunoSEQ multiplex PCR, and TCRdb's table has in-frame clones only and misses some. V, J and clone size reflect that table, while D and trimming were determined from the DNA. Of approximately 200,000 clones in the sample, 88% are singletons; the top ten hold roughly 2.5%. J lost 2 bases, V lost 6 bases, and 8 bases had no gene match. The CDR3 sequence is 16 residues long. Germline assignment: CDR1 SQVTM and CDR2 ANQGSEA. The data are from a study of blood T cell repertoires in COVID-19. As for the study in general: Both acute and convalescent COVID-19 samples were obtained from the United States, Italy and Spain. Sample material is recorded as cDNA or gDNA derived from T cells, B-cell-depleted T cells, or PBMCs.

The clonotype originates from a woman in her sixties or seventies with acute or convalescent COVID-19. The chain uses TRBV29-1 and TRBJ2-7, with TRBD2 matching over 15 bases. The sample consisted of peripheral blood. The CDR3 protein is CSVVLGLAGGPYEQYF. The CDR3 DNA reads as TGCAGCGTGGTCTTAGGACTAGCGGGAGGGCCCTACGAGCAGTACTTC.